The next 20 T cell receptor beta chains were all read from a single sample in a study of control samples from healthy donors and cancer patients. TCRdb's copy holds only in-frame clones and misses some; the assay was immunoSEQ multiplex PCR. The repertoire includes approximately 100,000 clones, roughly 92% of them detected once, and less than 3.5% sits in the top ten. The specimen was blood. Receptors originate from a human donor in good health. The donor label of this sample is uncertain.

The chain carries TRBV6-5 and TRBJ1-1; D gene unclear. Trimming pared 6 bases from V and 3 bases from J, leaving 11 bases between. The CDR3 contains 13 residues. Germline-derived CDR1 and CDR2 are MNHEY and SVGAGI. CDR3 in amino acids: CASSNRDHTEAFF. DNA for the CDR3: TGTGCCAGCAGCAACCGGGATCACACTGAAGCTTTCTTT.

This sequence joins TRBV18 and TRBJ1-2, with TRBD1 as a possible D gene (6 bases). The CDR3 covers 13 residues. Germline CDR1 KGHSH, CDR2 LQKENI. Trimming left V 3 bases short and J 8 bases short, with 13 bases between. This CDR3 reads CASSPRDTVGYTF. The CDR3 bases are TGTGCCAGCTCACCCCGGGACACAGTGGGCTACACCTTC.

This clone was counted once. This chain links TRBV19 with TRBJ2-5; D ambiguous. The V gene's germline CDR1 is LNHDA and CDR2 SQIVND (reference sequence). V lost 6 bases and J lost 4, with 9 bases in between. The CDR3 spans 12 residues. The CDR3 here is CASSPNGETQYF. CDR3 sequence (DNA): TGTGCCAGTAGCCCAAATGGAGAGACCCAGTACTTC.

The CDR3 spells CASSTSPAPPLHF. In DNA form, the CDR3 reads TGTGCCAGCAGCACATCCCCAGCCCCACCCCTCCACTTT. The chain has TRBV6-5 and TRBJ1-6; D unresolved. This CDR3 is 13 amino acids long. The V and J ends lost 6 bases and 11 bases respectively, with 14 bases between them. CDR1 MNHEY and CDR2 SVGAGI come from the germline V gene.

V gene TRBV4-3 combines with J gene TRBJ1-6, with 7 bases that match TRBD1. Germline CDR1 is LGHNA and CDR2 is YSLEER. V dropped 0 bases and J dropped 5; count of bases not matched to a gene: 1. The CDR3 sequence is 15 residues long. The chain's CDR3 is CASSQETGDNSPLHF. CDR3 in DNA: TGCGCCAGCAGCCAAGAAACAGGGGATAATTCACCCCTCCACTTT.

The chain joins TRBV6-5 to TRBJ2-7, with 10 bases identical to TRBD2. V gave up 6 bases and J gave up 7 bases; unmatched junction bases: 9. Germline lookup yields CDR1 MNHEY and CDR2 SVGAGI. This CDR3 contains 14 residues. Written as DNA, the CDR3 is TGTGCCAGCAGGTTAAGCGGGGGGGCCAGGGAGCAGTACGTC. Residues: CASRLSGGAREQYV.

This clone has a single count. The chain links TRBV7-9 to TRBJ1-5; D call uncertain. The CDR3 runs to 18 residues. In germline, CDR1 is SEHNR, CDR2 FQNEAQ (reference sequence). Trimming took 5 bases from V and 0 from J, leaving 20 bases between them. CDR3 DNA: TGTGCCAGCAGCACCTCTAAGGCCAAAGGGAATAGCAATCAGCCCCAGCATTTT. Its translation: CASSTSKAKGNSNQPQHF.

This sequence joins TRBV2 and TRBJ1-2, with TRBD1 matching 7 bases. Germline CDR1 SNHLY, CDR2 FYNNEI. The CDR3 is 13 amino acids. The trim removed 6 bases at V and 6 bases at J, leaving 7 bases unmatched. The CDR3 region has the DNA TGTGCCAGCAGGTTGACGGGACAGCATGGCTACACCTTC. Its protein is CASRLTGQHGYTF.

V usage is TRBV4-1 and J usage is TRBJ1-2, with a tentative D call TRBD1 (5 bases). Germline loops: CDR1 MGHRA, CDR2 YSYEKL. The CDR3 sequence is 14 residues long. V was trimmed by 5 bases and J by 0 bases, leaving 10 bases between them. The CDR3 sequence is CASSDDRTNYGYTF. CDR3 nucleotides: TGCGCCAGCAGCGACGACAGAACTAACTATGGCTACACCTTC.

The chain joins TRBV5-1 to TRBJ2-3, with D possibly called TRBD1 or TRBD2 (6 bases each). V dropped 2 bases and J dropped 0 bases, with 10 bases sitting between them. The CDR3 spans 15 residues. The germline CDR1 and CDR2 sequences are SGHRS and YFSETQ. CDR3 sequence: CASSFGGLSTDTQYF. The CDR3 bases are TGCGCCAGCAGCTTTGGGGGGCTCAGCACAGATACGCAGTATTTT. Full variable domain (remainder filled in from reference TRBV5-1 and TRBJ2-3): KAGVTQTPRYLIKTRGQQVTLSCSPISGHRSVSWYQQTPGQGLQFLFEYFSETQRNKGNFPGRFSGRQFSNSRSEMNVSTLELGDSALYLCASSFGGLSTDTQYFGPGTRLTVL.

In nucleotides, the CDR3 is TGCGCCAGCAGCTTGGAGATGAACACTGAAGCTTTCTTT. Its translation: CASSLEMNTEAFF. The V call is TRBV5-1, the J call TRBJ1-1; D is unclear. Deletions cut 0 bases from V and 0 bases from J, with 3 bases between. This CDR3 contains 13 residues. The germline V gene encodes CDR1 SGHRS and CDR2 YFSETQ.

The chain employs TRBV4-3 and TRBJ1-1; D call uncertain. The germline CDR1 and CDR2 sequences are LGHNA and YSLEER. Trimming took off 2 bases at V and 1 base at J, with 5 bases between the two ends. CDR3 length: 13 residues. The CDR3 is CASSQTTNTEAFF. The CDR3 nucleotides are TGCGCCAGCAGCCAAACAACGAACACTGAAGCTTTCTTT.

This chain connects TRBV30 to TRBJ1-4, with D tentatively TRBD1 (5 bases). The V and J ends lost 4 bases and 7 bases respectively, with 10 bases between them. The CDR3 totals 12 residues. Germline V gene data show CDR1 as GTSNPN and CDR2 as SVGIG (reference sequence). CDR3 nucleotides: TGTGCCTGGAATAGGGGAAGTGAAAAACTGTTTTTT. Its protein product is CAWNRGSEKLFF.

The CDR3 sequence is CASSLGGIDTQYF. The CDR3 DNA follows: TGCGCCAGCAGCTTGGGAGGGATAGATACGCAGTATTTT. The chain recombines TRBV5-1 with TRBJ2-3, with a possible D match to TRBD2 (5 bases). Trimming took off 0 bases at V and 5 bases at J, with 7 bases between the two ends. Germline CDR1 is SGHRS and CDR2 is YFSETQ. The CDR3 loop spans 13 amino acids.

This clone was detected once. The rearrangement uses TRBV5-4 and TRBJ1-2; 7 positions match TRBD1. V gave up 4 bases and J gave up 8 bases; unmatched junction bases: 8. In germline, CDR1 is SGHNT, CDR2 YYREEE (reference sequence). There are 13 residues in the CDR3. The CDR3 here is CASSQGQLPGYTF. Written as DNA, the CDR3 is TGTGCCAGCAGCCAGGGACAGCTTCCAGGCTACACCTTC.

The V gene is TRBV3-1 (or the pseudogene TRBV3-2), the J gene TRBJ1-2; D not resolved. Deletions cut 3 bases from V and 5 bases from J, with 16 bases between. Germline CDR1 is LGHDT and CDR2 is YNNKEL (reference sequence). The CDR3 contains 15 residues. The CDR3 protein is CASSHGIKLGYGYTF. In DNA, the CDR3 is TGTGCCAGCAGCCATGGAATTAAACTGGGGTATGGCTACACCTTC.

This chain connects TRBV27 to TRBJ1-5; D uncertain. In germline, CDR1 is MNHEY, CDR2 SMNVEV (reference sequence). The CDR3 sequence is 14 residues long. V shed 5 bases and J shed 4 bases, with 12 bases lying between them. CDR3 DNA: TGTGCCAGCAGTGACACCCAAGGTAATCAGCCCCAGCATTTT. Its translation is CASSDTQGNQPQHF.

The rearrangement joins TRBV5-1 to TRBJ2-5, with D perhaps TRBD1 (6 bases). The CDR3 totals 15 residues. V dropped 4 bases and J dropped 1 base, with 14 bases sitting between them. Germline V lookup: CDR1 SGHRS, CDR2 YFSETQ. Here the CDR3 DNA reads TGCGCCAGCAGCGACGGCGGACAGACCCAAGAGACCCAGTACTTC. Translated: CASSDGGQTQETQYF.

The chain uses TRBV3-1 (or the pseudogene TRBV3-2) and TRBJ1-2; D is unclear. CDR3 size: 13 residues. Looked up from germline, CDR1 is LGHDT and CDR2 is YNNKEL (reference sequence). Trimming cost V 11 bases and J 4 bases, with 17 bases left between them. The DNA for the CDR3 is TGTGCCGTCTCGGGTGCAGGTATCTATGGCTACACCTTC. This sequence encodes CAVSGAGIYGYTF.

In nucleotides, the CDR3 is TGCGCCAGCAGCGGAGTTAATGAAGCTTTCTTT. Protein sequence: CASSGVNEAFF. The chain joins TRBV5-1 to TRBJ1-1, with D unresolved. V was cut by 4 bases and J by 7 bases, with 8 bases left in between. This CDR3 has 11 amino acids. The V gene's germline CDR1 is SGHRS and CDR2 YFSETQ.